This entry is about one T cell receptor beta chain. One base separates it from a far larger clone, so it is likely a read error. The record originates from a study of shared clonotypes between healthy human individuals. CDR1 is LNHNV and CDR2 is YYDKDF in the germline V gene (reference sequence). The CDR3 covers 15 residues. TCRdb keeps only in-frame clones here, not all; method: immunoSEQ multiplex PCR. The repertoire holds 100,000 or so clones, around 43% seen once, with roughly 15% in the top ten. The receptor was isolated from a middle-aged woman in good health. Some clones in this sample may be carry-over from other donors' samples. V is TRBV15 and J is TRBJ1-2; D is unresolved. Specimen: PBMCs. In nucleotides, the CDR3 is TGTGCCACCAGCAGACCCGAGGAGGGAAACTATTGCTACACCTTC. It yields the protein CATSRPEEGNYCYTF.